The 30 T cell receptor beta chains given below trace back to one sample, sequenced in a study of blood T cell repertoires in COVID-19. The repertoire was sequenced with immunoSEQ multiplex PCR; TCRdb's copy has only in-frame clones and lacks some. The sample has more than 200,000 clones, about 89% seen once. The material sequenced was PBMCs or T cells enriched from blood (not recorded which). Every receptor here comes from a woman in her twenties or thirties who had recovered from COVID-19.

The rearrangement joins TRBV5-1 to TRBJ1-6; D is ambiguous. The CDR3 totals 15 residues. Per the germline V gene, CDR1 is SGHRS and CDR2 is YFSETQ. Trimming removed 3 bases from V and 8 bases from J, with 15 bases in between. Here the CDR3 reads CASSSGLPPHSPLHF. The CDR3 region has the DNA TGCGCCAGCAGCTCAGGACTCCCCCCACATTCACCCCTCCACTTT.

The chain employs TRBV29-1 and TRBJ1-5; D is ambiguous. The CDR3 is 14 residues long. Germline V gene lookup returns CDR1 SQVTM and CDR2 ANQGSEA. CDR3 nucleotides: TGCAGTGCCGGGAATGGAGATAGCAATCAGCCCCAGCATTTT. It specifies CSAGNGDSNQPQHF.

This sequence joins TRBV7-6 and TRBJ1-2, with 7 positions matching TRBD1. The CDR3 consists of 15 residues. V shed 1 base and J 5 bases; nucleotides not matched to a gene: 7. The germline V gene encodes CDR1 SGHVS and CDR2 FNYEAQ. Written as DNA, the CDR3 is TGTGCCAGCAGCTTAGAGGCAGGGGGTGGTTATGGCTACACCTTC. It is translated as CASSLEAGGGYGYTF. The full variable domain, completed using reference TRBV7-6 and TRBJ1-2, is GAGVSQSPRYKVTKRGQDVALRCDPISGHVSLYWYRQALGQGPEFLTYFNYEAQQDKSGLPNDRFSAERPEGSISTLTIQRTEQRDSAMYRCASSLEAGGGYGYTFGSGTRLTVV.

The rearrangement joins TRBV7-6 to TRBJ1-3; 8 bases map to TRBD1. The CDR3 extends over 16 amino acids. Losses at the gene ends were 1 base for V and 0 bases for J; bases not matched to a gene: 2. Germline CDR1 is SGHVS and CDR2 is FNYEAQ. The CDR3 loop reads CASSLGQGLSGNTIYF. CDR3 sequence (DNA): TGTGCCAGCAGCTTAGGACAGGGGCTCTCTGGAAACACCATATATTTT.

This clone was picked up one time. This rearrangement joins TRBV9 to TRBJ1-2; D is possibly TRBD1 (5 bases). The CDR3 extends over 15 amino acids. Germline CDR1 is SGDLS and CDR2 is YYNGEE. With 2 bases removed from V and 5 bases from J, the gap between germline ends came to 16 bases. The CDR3 DNA follows: TGTGCCAGCAGCGTGACAGCCTCATCTGAATATGGCTACACCTTC. Protein sequence: CASSVTASSEYGYTF.

V usage is TRBV15 and J usage is TRBJ2-3; TRBD2 aligns across 10 bases. J was trimmed by 2 bases and V by 5 bases; bases with no gene match: 7. CDR1 is LNHNV, CDR2 YYDKDF, per germline (reference sequence). The CDR3 extends over 16 amino acids. CDR3 nucleotide sequence: TGTGCCACCAGCGCCGGACTAGCGGTCCTCACAGATACGCAGTATTTT. This translates into CATSAGLAVLTDTQYF.

The chain recombines TRBV7-2 with TRBJ1-6; a weak D match, TRBD1 (6 bases). Germline lookup yields CDR1 SGHTA and CDR2 FQGNSA. This CDR3 region has 15 residues. Trimming took off 5 bases at V and 9 bases at J, with 17 bases between the two ends. The CDR3 spells CASSKPGTLVSPLHF. CDR3 nucleotides: TGTGCCAGCAGCAAACCCGGGACATTGGTTTCACCCCTCCACTTT.

This clone appeared a single time. This chain links TRBV30 with TRBJ1-5; D is unresolved. This CDR3 is built from 12 residues. The V gene lost 3 bases and the J gene lost 4 bases, with 7 bases spanning the gap. Per germline, CDR1 GTSNPN and CDR2 SVGIG (reference sequence). CDR3 sequence (DNA): TGTGCCTGGAGCAGGCAAAATCAGCCCCAGCATTTT. It yields the protein CAWSRQNQPQHF.

The rearrangement uses TRBV18 and TRBJ2-5; TRBD2 matches 7 bases. V trimming: 4 bases; J trimming: 0 bases; junction bases outside the gene matches: 5. Germline values: CDR1 KGHSH, CDR2 LQKENI. The CDR3 spans 15 residues. The CDR3 region is CASSLRGGDQETQYF. The CDR3 DNA follows: TGTGCCAGCTCACTGAGGGGAGGGGACCAAGAGACCCAGTACTTC.

J is TRBJ2-2 and V is TRBV19, with 12 bases matching TRBD2. The CDR3 sequence is 19 residues long. V dropped 6 bases and J dropped 8; count of bases not matched to a gene: 19. Germline loops: CDR1 LNHDA, CDR2 SQIVND (reference sequence). The CDR3 is CASSPGVRELAGGQGELFF. DNA of the CDR3: TGTGCCAGTAGCCCAGGGGTTCGGGAACTAGCGGGAGGTCAGGGGGAGCTGTTTTTT.

V usage is TRBV13 and J usage is TRBJ2-3; 10 nucleotides line up with TRBD2. The V gene's germline CDR1 is PRHDT and CDR2 FYEKMQ (reference sequence). V lost 5 bases to trimming and J lost 2 bases; unmatched junction nucleotides: 10. CDR3 length: 17 residues. The CDR3 sequence: CASSPQREGRITDTQYF. Here the CDR3 DNA reads TGTGCCAGCAGCCCCCAGCGGGAGGGCCGTATCACAGATACGCAGTATTTT.

Remarks on this clone: A read error may account for a junction end that differs from germline. This sequence joins TRBV11-2 and TRBJ2-5; 7 nucleotides align to TRBD1. The CDR3 covers 13 residues. CDR1 and CDR2 from the germline V gene are SGHAT and FQNNGV. CDR3 sequence reads: CASSLEWDSLPDF. CDR3 in DNA: TGTGCCAGCAGCTTAGAGTGGGACAGCCTACCGGACTTC.

The V and J genes are TRBV7-9 and TRBJ2-1, with 9 bases that match TRBD2. The CDR3 contains 16 residues. Germline V gene sequence: CDR1 SEHNR, CDR2 FQNEAQ (reference sequence). J gave up 6 bases and V 1 base, and 7 bases lay outside the gene matches. The CDR3 sequence: CASSLEGSGSFNEQFF. The DNA for the CDR3 is TGTGCCAGCAGCTTAGAAGGTAGCGGGAGTTTCAATGAGCAGTTCTTC.

The chain recombines TRBV19 with TRBJ2-7, with D uncertain. V lost 8 bases and J lost 5, with 13 bases in between. CDR1 is LNHDA and CDR2 is SQIVND in the germline V gene (reference sequence). The CDR3 loop spans 12 amino acids. CDR3 sequence (DNA): TGTGCCAGTCGTTTCGGTAGCCACGAGCAGTACTTC. It encodes CASRFGSHEQYF.

J is TRBJ2-1 and V is TRBV7-9; 8 bases align to TRBD2. V was pared by 5 bases and J by 5 bases, with 11 bases of the junction left unmatched. Germline lookup yields CDR1 SEHNR and CDR2 FQNEAQ (reference sequence). This CDR3 is built from 16 residues. The CDR3 DNA reads as TGTGCCAGCAGCGCCTGGACTAGCACACTCAACAATGAGCAGTTCTTC. It codes for CASSAWTSTLNNEQFF.

This chain connects TRBV5-1 to TRBJ1-1, with D possibly being TRBD1 (5 bases). The CDR3 length is 16 residues. Germline V gene lookup returns CDR1 SGHRS and CDR2 YFSETQ. V lost 3 bases to trimming and J lost 2 bases, with 17 bases between them. DNA of the CDR3: TGCGCCAGCAGCTCCCCCGGGGGGGGATCAAACACTGAAGCTTTCTTT. Its protein is CASSSPGGGSNTEAFF.

V gene TRBV24-1 combines with J gene TRBJ2-1, with D uncertain. CDR3 length: 15 amino acids. Germline CDR1 KGHDR, CDR2 SFDVKD. The V end was cut by 3 bases, the J end by 5 bases, with 13 bases between. CDR3 DNA: TGTGCCACCAGTGATCGAACCGGAGTCAACAATGAGCAGTTCTTC. Amino acid sequence: CATSDRTGVNNEQFF.

This clone has a single count. The chain has TRBV5-1 and TRBJ1-2; 9 bases line up with TRBD1. Germline CDR1 SGHRS, CDR2 YFSETQ. Trimming took 0 bases from V and 8 from J; bases not matched to a gene: 8. CDR3 length: 15 residues. The CDR3 spells CASSLGGQGGEGYTF. DNA for the CDR3: TGCGCCAGCAGCTTGGGGGGACAGGGCGGAGAAGGCTACACCTTC.

The rearrangement joins TRBV3-1 (or the pseudogene TRBV3-2) to TRBJ2-7, with a tentative D call TRBD1 (6 bases). V lost 4 bases, J lost 3 bases, and 19 bases lay in between. Germline assignment: CDR1 LGHDT and CDR2 YNNKEL (reference sequence). The CDR3 has 16 residues. Here the CDR3 DNA reads TGTGCCAGCAGCCCCTGGGACACTCAAACTTACTACGAGCAGTACTTC. Translated: CASSPWDTQTYYEQYF.

This clone has a handful of counts. CDR3 loop: CASDFDREDGYTF. The CDR3 coding sequence is TGTGCCAGCGATTTCGACAGGGAGGATGGCTACACCTTC. The chain has TRBV7-9 and TRBJ1-2; 7 positions agree with TRBD1. The CDR3 runs 13 residues. Germline CDR1 reads SEHNR; CDR2 reads FQNEAQ (reference sequence). V gave up 8 bases and J gave up 6 bases; unmatched junction bases: 9.

V usage is TRBV7-2 and J usage is TRBJ1-5; TRBD1 matches 7 bases. CDR1 SGHTA and CDR2 FQGNSA come from the germline V gene. V dropped 5 bases and J dropped 1; count of bases not matched to a gene: 8. The CDR3 covers 16 residues. CDR3 coding DNA: TGTGCCAGCAGCCTGCAGACAGGGATGAGCAATCAGCCCCAGCATTTT. It yields the protein CASSLQTGMSNQPQHF.

CDR3 nucleotides: TGTGCCAGCAGCGTAACGGGCGGGAAAGGAGCTGAAGCTTTCTTT. This translates into CASSVTGGKGAEAFF. The chain joins TRBV9 to TRBJ1-1; D gene uncertain. The CDR3 has 15 amino acids. Germline lookup yields CDR1 SGDLS and CDR2 YYNGEE. Trimming pared 1 base from V and 6 bases from J, leaving 16 bases between.

The chain carries TRBV7-8 and TRBJ1-2, with TRBD1 identical over 8 bases. Germline V gene data show CDR1 as SGHVS and CDR2 as FQNEAQ. The CDR3 is 14 residues long. Germline trimming cut 5 bases from V and 4 bases from J; bases unmatched to any gene: 6. In nucleotides, the CDR3 is TGTGCCAGCAGCCGATCAGACAGGGGCTATGGCTACACCTTC. Translated: CASSRSDRGYGYTF.

This chain uses TRBV28 with TRBJ1-5; D call uncertain. CDR3 size: 14 residues. Germline CDR1 MDHEN, CDR2 SYDVKM. V gave up 6 bases and J gave up 5 bases, with 14 bases separating them. CDR3 loop: CASSSSGSYQPQHF. CDR3 nucleotides: TGTGCCAGCAGCTCCTCGGGTTCTTATCAGCCCCAGCATTTT.

The chain combines TRBV27 with TRBJ1-5; D perhaps matches TRBD1 (6 bases). The ends were cut back, 2 bases at V and 7 bases at J, with 21 bases in the middle. Germline V lookup: CDR1 MNHEY, CDR2 SMNVEV (reference sequence). This CDR3 has 17 amino acids. This CDR3 is CASSLGWGPGGTQPQHF. The CDR3 coding sequence is TGTGCCAGCAGTTTAGGGTGGGGGCCAGGAGGTACGCAGCCCCAGCATTTT.

The chain links TRBV7-9 to TRBJ2-1; D call uncertain. The CDR3 contains 11 residues. Per germline, CDR1 SEHNR and CDR2 FQNEAQ (reference sequence). V lost 8 bases and J lost 6, with 8 bases in between. The CDR3 reads CASDFSNEQFF. CDR3 nucleotides: TGTGCCAGCGACTTTTCCAATGAGCAGTTCTTC.

This chain joins TRBV14 and TRBJ1-2; D ambiguous. The V gene's germline CDR1 is SGHDN and CDR2 FVKESK. V lost 0 bases and J 8 bases, leaving 7 bases between the germline ends. This CDR3 comprises 12 residues. Written as DNA, the CDR3 is TGTGCCAGCAGCCAAGACAGATACGGCTACACCTTC. The encoded protein is CASSQDRYGYTF. The full variable domain, its missing parts supplied by reference TRBV14 and TRBJ1-2, is EAGVTQFPSHSVIEKGQTVTLRCDPISGHDNLYWYRRVMGKEIKFLLHFVKESKQDESGMPNNRFLAERTGGTYSTLKVQPAELEDSGVYFCASSQDRYGYTFGSGTRLTVV.

This clone has more than one count but fewer than ten. The rearrangement links TRBV4-2 to TRBJ2-7; D is perhaps TRBD1 (5 bases). The CDR3 loop spans 16 amino acids. The ends were cut back, 2 bases at V and 2 bases at J, with 16 bases in the middle. Looked up from germline, CDR1 is LGHNA and CDR2 is YNFKEQ. The CDR3 reads CASSQTDSPETYEQYF. In nucleotides, the CDR3 is TGTGCCAGCAGCCAAACAGACAGCCCGGAAACCTACGAGCAGTACTTC.

This chain uses TRBV10-3 with TRBJ1-2, with 7 bases fitting TRBD1. The V and J ends lost 2 bases and 7 bases, in that order; junction bases with no gene match: 4. This CDR3 has 13 residues. CDR1 and CDR2 (germline): ENHRY, SYGVKD. The CDR3 reads CAISEDRVGGYTF. CDR3 nucleotide sequence: TGTGCCATCAGTGAGGACAGGGTGGGTGGCTACACCTTC.

The chain has TRBV5-1 and TRBJ1-1; D perhaps matches TRBD1 (6 bases). Germline assignment: CDR1 SGHRS and CDR2 YFSETQ. This CDR3 is built from 15 residues. V was trimmed by 3 bases and J by 3 bases, leaving 15 bases between them. The CDR3 protein is CASSSGGGPDTEAFF. CDR3 sequence (DNA): TGCGCCAGCAGCTCTGGCGGGGGCCCGGACACTGAAGCTTTCTTT.